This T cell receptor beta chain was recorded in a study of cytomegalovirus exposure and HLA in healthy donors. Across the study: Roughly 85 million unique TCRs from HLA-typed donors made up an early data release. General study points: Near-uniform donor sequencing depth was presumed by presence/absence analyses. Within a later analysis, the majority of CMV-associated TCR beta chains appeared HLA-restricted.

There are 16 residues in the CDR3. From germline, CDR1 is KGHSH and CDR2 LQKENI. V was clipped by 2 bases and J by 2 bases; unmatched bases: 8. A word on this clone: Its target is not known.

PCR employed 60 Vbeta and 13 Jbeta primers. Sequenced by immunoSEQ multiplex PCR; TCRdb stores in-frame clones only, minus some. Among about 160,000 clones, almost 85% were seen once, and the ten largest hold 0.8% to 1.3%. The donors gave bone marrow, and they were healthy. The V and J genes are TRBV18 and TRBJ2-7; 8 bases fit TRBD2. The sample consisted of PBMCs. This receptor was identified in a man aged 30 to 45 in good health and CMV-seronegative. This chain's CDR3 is CASSPGGGQLAYEQYF. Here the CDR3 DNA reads TGTGCCAGCTCACCAGGCGGGGGGCAATTAGCCTACGAGCAGTACTTC.